A single sample gave rise to the 17 T cell receptor beta chains below, sequenced in a study of cytomegalovirus exposure and HLA in healthy donors. The PCR was carried out with 60 Vbeta primers and 13 Jbeta primers. Using immunoSEQ multiplex PCR, the repertoire was profiled, and TCRdb retains in-frame clones only, with some absent. The sample records approximately 150,000 clones, roughly 84% being singletons. The sample taken for sequencing was PBMCs. The source is a man aged 25 to 45 in good health and CMV-seropositive.

The V gene is TRBV18, the J gene TRBJ2-2, with D perhaps TRBD1 (6 bases). Germline values: CDR1 KGHSH, CDR2 LQKENI. CDR3 length equals 17 residues. V lost 1 base, J lost 1 base, and 13 bases lay in between. This chain's CDR3 is CASSPLGTGKNTGELFF. CDR3 coding DNA: TGTGCCAGCTCACCACTTGGAACAGGGAAGAACACCGGGGAGCTGTTTTTT.

This clone was recorded a few times. A junction end diverges from the germline sequence, so it may reflect a read error. The chain uses TRBV9 and TRBJ2-1, with 8 bases matching TRBD2. This CDR3 comprises 15 residues. Germline values: CDR1 SGDLS, CDR2 YYNGEE. The CDR3 loop reads CASTVAGLSYNEQFF. The CDR3 DNA follows: TGTGCCAGCACCGTAGCGGGGTTATCCTACAATGAGCAGTTCTTC.

CDR3 bases: TGTGCCACTACAGGGGCCGCTGGAAACACCATATATTTT. Translation gives CATTGAAGNTIYF. This chain uses TRBV10-3 with TRBJ1-3; 7 positions match TRBD1. This CDR3 comprises 13 residues. Looked up from germline, CDR1 is ENHRY and CDR2 is SYGVKD. Trimming took 10 bases from V and 2 from J; bases not matched to a gene: 5.

The chain combines TRBV5-4 with TRBJ1-2; 10 nucleotides match TRBD1. V shed 1 base, J shed 8 bases, and the junction held 5 bases outside the gene matches. The CDR3 contains 14 residues. Germline V gene lookup returns CDR1 SGHNT and CDR2 YYREEE (reference sequence). CDR3 sequence: CASSLQGTGEGYTF. The CDR3 nucleotides are TGTGCCAGCAGCTTGCAAGGGACAGGGGAGGGCTACACCTTC.

The chain has TRBV15 and TRBJ2-1; D gene uncertain. CDR3 size: 13 residues. Germline CDR1 reads LNHNV; CDR2 reads YYDKDF (reference sequence). Deletions cut 3 bases from V and 6 bases from J, with 9 bases between. CDR3 protein: CATSSVAANEQFF. The CDR3 DNA reads TGTGCCACCAGCAGCGTGGCCGCCAATGAGCAGTTCTTC.

The V call is TRBV6-5, the J call TRBJ2-5; 11 nucleotides align to TRBD1. The CDR3 covers 11 residues. Germline-derived CDR1 and CDR2 are MNHEY and SVGAGI. CDR3 DNA sequence: TGTGGGACAGGGGGCAAAGAGACCCAGTACTTC. Translation gives CGTGGKETQYF.

The DNA of the CDR3 is TGCGCCAGCAGTCAATCCGGGACAGTTCCTACGAAGCAGTACTTC. It yields the protein CASSQSGTVPTKQYF. The chain employs TRBV23-1 and TRBJ2-7; 7 bases align to TRBD1. TRBV23-1 qualifies as an ORF whose function is uncertain. The trim removed 0 bases at V and 8 bases at J, leaving 10 bases unmatched. This CDR3 is built from 15 residues.

This rearrangement joins TRBV27 to TRBJ1-4; D remains unclear. V shed 6 bases and J shed 4 bases, with 12 bases lying between them. The CDR3 extends over 14 amino acids. Looked up from germline, CDR1 is MNHEY and CDR2 is SMNVEV (reference sequence). The DNA of the CDR3 is TGTGCCAGCAGACCACGGGAGGTTAATGAAAAACTGTTTTTT. Translating it yields CASRPREVNEKLFF.

The gene calls are TRBV7-9 and TRBJ2-7; 7 bases align to TRBD2. Germline lookup yields CDR1 SEHNR and CDR2 FQNEAQ (reference sequence). Germline trimming cut 4 bases from V and 3 bases from J; bases unmatched to any gene: 3. The CDR3 has 13 residues. This CDR3 is CASSSLADYEQYF. As DNA, the CDR3 is TGTGCCAGCAGCTCTCTAGCGGACTACGAGCAGTACTTC.

The chain is built from TRBV29-1 and TRBJ2-7; D unclear. The CDR3 consists of 12 residues. Trimming stripped 5 bases from V and 1 base from J, with 9 bases between. Germline values: CDR1 SQVTM, CDR2 ANQGSEA. The CDR3 protein is CSVKSQSYEQYF. Here the CDR3 DNA reads TGCAGCGTTAAATCACAGTCCTACGAGCAGTACTTC.

The chain combines TRBV23-1 with TRBJ2-7; TRBD2 aligns across 7 bases. TRBV23-1 is noted as an ORF with a role that remains uncertain. The CDR3 runs 14 residues. This CDR3 reads CASSQSWVAGEQCV. DNA for the CDR3: TGCGCCAGCAGTCAATCGTGGGTAGCGGGCGAGCAGTGCGTC.

The CDR3 DNA is TGTGCCAGCAGCGCCAGAGTTACTAGCGGGGTTTGGGGGACAGATACGCAGTATTTT. Amino acid sequence: CASSARVTSGVWGTDTQYF. The J gene is TRBJ2-3, the V gene TRBV9; 10 nucleotides align to TRBD2. From germline, CDR1 is SGDLS and CDR2 YYNGEE. CDR3 length equals 19 residues. Unmatched junction bases numbered 16, after V lost 3 bases and J lost 3 bases.

The chain has TRBV14 and TRBJ2-1; D unclear. The CDR3 has 14 residues. The V end lost 0 bases, the J end lost 7 bases, and 10 bases lay between the germline ends. Looked up from germline, CDR1 is SGHDN and CDR2 is FVKESK. The CDR3 reads CASSQDGWRNEQFF. In nucleotides, the CDR3 is TGTGCCAGCAGCCAAGATGGGTGGAGAAATGAGCAGTTCTTC.

The chain couples TRBV7-3 to TRBJ2-3; D is perhaps TRBD2 (5 bases). The CDR3 is made up of 17 amino acids. Trimming took 6 bases from V and 1 from J, leaving 20 bases between them. Germline CDR1 reads SGHTA; CDR2 reads FQGTGA. CDR3 bases: TGTGCCAGCAGTTCCGCGCTTTTCCGTAGCGGCACAGATACGCAGTATTTT. Translated, it gives CASSSALFRSGTDTQYF. Full variable domain (outside the CDR3, taken from reference TRBV7-3 and TRBJ2-3): GAGVSQTPSNKVTEKGKYVELRCDPISGHTALYWYRQSLGQGPEFLIYFQGTGAADDSGLPNDRFFAVRPEGSVSTLKIQRTERGDSAVYLCASSSALFRSGTDTQYFGPGTRLTVL.

The chain carries TRBV27 and TRBJ2-3, with TRBD2 identical over 7 bases. The CDR3 has 16 amino acids. V shed 3 bases and J 6 bases; nucleotides not matched to a gene: 12. The V gene's germline CDR1 is MNHEY and CDR2 SMNVEV (reference sequence). For the CDR3, the DNA is TGTGCCAGCAGTTTCGAGGGAGGGCCCAGAGGGGATACGCAGTATTTT. Translated, it gives CASSFEGGPRGDTQYF.

V usage is TRBV4-3 and J usage is TRBJ2-5; D may be TRBD1 (5 bases). Gene TRBJ2-7 matches the end of the DNA better, so the J call may be wrong. The CDR3 spans 15 residues. Germline V gene data show CDR1 as LGHNA and CDR2 as YSLEER. The CDR3 sequence: CASSQELQGTYEQYF. The CDR3 region has the DNA TGCGCCAGCAGCCAAGAACTCCAGGGCACCTACGAGCAGTACTTC.

The genes are TRBV5-1 and TRBJ1-1; 9 nucleotides agree with TRBD1. The V gene's germline CDR1 is SGHRS and CDR2 YFSETQ. With V trimmed by 5 bases and J by 1 base, 6 bases remained unmatched. The CDR3 has 15 amino acids. The CDR3 spells CASRTGGSPNTEAFF. CDR3 sequence (DNA): TGCGCCAGCAGAACAGGGGGCTCCCCGAACACTGAAGCTTTCTTT.